The present TCR beta chain was sequenced within a study of blood T cell repertoires in COVID-19. Study-wide background: Cohort 3 recovery required two negative PCRs, clearance, or symptom resolution. Acute and convalescent COVID-19 specimens originated in the United States, Italy and Spain.

Germline V CDR1 and CDR2: SGDLS, YYNGEE. The V and J ends lost 0 bases and 2 bases respectively, with 6 bases between them. The CDR3 sequence is 13 residues long. Some clones are missing from TCRdb's copy, which holds only in-frame ones; the method was immunoSEQ multiplex PCR. The sample includes about 360,000 clones, about 87% of them seen just once. Living in under 30 US areas, the participants were between 18 and 89 years of age. Self-reported history from a screening survey and questionnaire set each donor's cohort. This sequence was found in a man aged 35-49 years in a cohort exposed to, infected with or recovered from COVID-19 (not recorded which). The J gene is TRBJ2-7, the V gene TRBV9; D ambiguous. Sequenced input: PBMCs or T cells enriched from blood (not recorded which). CDR3 coding DNA: TGTGCCAGCAGCGTAGAATCAGCCTACGAGCAGTACTTC. Protein product: CASSVESAYEQYF. The full variable domain, in which reference TRBV9 and TRBJ2-7 provide the parts outside the CDR3, is DSGVTQTPKHLITATGQRVTLRCSPRSGDLSVYWYQQSLDQGLQFLIQYYNGEERAKGNILERFSAQQFPDLHSELNLSSLELGDSALYFCASSVESAYEQYFGPGTRLTVT.